A selection of T cell receptor beta chains follows, all from one sample in a study of blood T cell repertoires in COVID-19. Sequencing was performed with immunoSEQ multiplex PCR; in TCRdb, only in-frame clones are kept and a portion is missing. Of about half a million clones detected, more than 85% appear once; the ten largest clones hold approximately 8%. Sequenced sample: PBMCs or T cells enriched from blood (not recorded which). Source of these receptors: a woman aged 55-70 years who had recovered from COVID-19. Both conserved end residues are part of each CDR3. The D gene is left open where the match is weak. Expanded clones get a size class; other rows say once, few or many, or leave the size out.

v_gene	j_gene	abundance	d_gene	CDR3aa	CDR3nt
TRBV6-5	TRBJ2-3	.	.	CASTDGGRGDTQYF	TGTGCCAGCACCGATGGAGGGCGAGGAGATACGCAGTATTTT
TRBV6-5	TRBJ1-2	.	TRBD1	CASTSPDRPASGYTF	TGTGCCAGCACCTCGCCGGACAGGCCAGCTAGCGGCTACACCTTC
TRBV3-1/TRBV3-2	TRBJ1-1	.	.	CASSQGVLTNTEAFF	TGTGCCAGCAGCCAAGGGGTTTTGACAAACACTGAAGCTTTCTTT
TRBV6-1	TRBJ1-1	.	.	CASSELWDTRNTEAFF	TGTGCCAGCAGTGAACTATGGGACACGCGGAACACTGAAGCTTTCTTT
TRBV24-1	TRBJ1-5	.	.	CATSDWSGGGFEPQHF	TGTGCCACCAGTGATTGGAGCGGGGGAGGTTTCGAGCCCCAGCATTTT
TRBV2	TRBJ2-7	few	.	CASSERGRGAYEQYF	TGTGCCAGCAGTGAACGGGGGAGGGGGGCCTACGAGCAGTACTTC
TRBV5-1	TRBJ2-1	.	TRBD2	CASSPSGGPGEQFF	TGCGCCAGCAGTCCGAGCGGGGGGCCTGGGGAGCAGTTCTTC
TRBV24-1	TRBJ2-7	.	.	CATSESPDRRQYF	TGTGCCACCAGTGAAAGCCCCGACAGGCGGCAGTACTTC
TRBV10-1	TRBJ1-1	.	.	CASKGDTENTEAFF	TGCGCCAGCAAGGGGGACACCGAGAACACTGAAGCTTTCTTT
TRBV3-1/TRBV3-2	TRBJ2-1	.	TRBD2	CASSQRGGGAYNEQFF	TGTGCCAGCAGCCAACGTGGCGGGGGGGCCTACAATGAGCAGTTCTTC
TRBV7-9	TRBJ1-2	.	TRBD1	CASSYPGQTYGYTF	TGTGCCAGCAGCTATCCGGGACAGACTTATGGCTACACCTTC
TRBV7-9	TRBJ1-4	.	.	CASSLIRTVYEKLFF	TGTGCCAGCAGCTTAATCAGGACAGTCTATGAAAAACTGTTTTTT
TRBV15	TRBJ1-3	.	TRBD1	CATSRVQETGLSGNTIYF	TGTGCCACCAGCAGAGTCCAAGAGACAGGGCTGTCTGGAAACACCATATATTTT
TRBV4-1	TRBJ1-6	.	TRBD1	CASSPQSDRGSSPLHF	TGCGCCAGCAGCCCACAATCCGACAGGGGCAGTTCACCCCTCCACTTT
TRBV9	TRBJ1-1	.	TRBD1	CASSAPRQGVNTEAFF	TGTGCCAGCAGCGCCCCAAGACAGGGGGTGAACACTGAAGCTTTCTTT
TRBV28	TRBJ1-6	.	TRBD1	CASSSPTGTGSSPLHF	TGTGCCAGCAGTTCCCCAACCGGGACAGGGAGTTCACCCCTCCACTTT
TRBV3-1/TRBV3-2	TRBJ1-5	.	.	CASSQAGGQPQHF	TGTGCCAGCAGCCAAGCCGGAGGCCAGCCCCAGCATTTT
TRBV5-5	TRBJ1-1	.	.	CASSLVSGLGTEAFF	TGTGCCAGCAGCTTGGTTTCCGGGTTGGGCACTGAAGCTTTCTTT
TRBV9	TRBJ1-3	.	.	CASSPSVPTGSGNTIYF	TGTGCCAGCAGCCCCTCTGTCCCCACAGGGTCCGGAAACACCATATATTTT
TRBV5-1	TRBJ1-4	.	.	CASSLAGNEKLFF	TGCGCCAGCAGCTTGGCAGGGAATGAAAAACTGTTTTTT
TRBV7-7	TRBJ2-1	few	.	CASSLQSVTEQFF	TGTGCTAGCAGCTTACAAAGCGTAACTGAGCAGTTCTTC
TRBV15	TRBJ2-1	.	TRBD1	CATSRGGQGASEQFF	TGTGCCACCAGCAGAGGGGGACAGGGGGCCAGTGAGCAGTTCTTC
TRBV5-8	TRBJ1-5	.	.	CASSSGQPQHF	TGTGCCAGCAGCTCGGGTCAGCCCCAGCATTTT
TRBV9	TRBJ2-1	.	TRBD2	CASRPAGGDNNEQFF	TGTGCCAGCAGACCGGCGGGGGGCGATAACAATGAGCAGTTCTTC
TRBV2	TRBJ1-5	.	.	CASSITGFRVQPQHF	TGTGCCAGCAGCATTACAGGGTTCCGAGTTCAGCCCCAGCATTTT
TRBV28	TRBJ2-2	.	.	CASVFSGNTGELFF	TGTGCCAGCGTATTTTCGGGAAACACCGGGGAGCTGTTTTTT
TRBV18	TRBJ2-3	.	.	CASSGTSTDTQYF	TGTGCCAGCTCAGGGACTAGCACAGATACGCAGTATTTT
TRBV2	TRBJ2-7	.	TRBD1	CASSFGQAISYEQYF	TGTGCCAGCAGCTTCGGACAGGCTATCTCCTACGAGCAGTACTTC
TRBV19	TRBJ2-3	.	.	CASSMPGVSTDTQYF	TGTGCCAGTAGTATGCCAGGGGTTAGCACAGATACGCAGTATTTT
TRBV2	TRBJ1-2	few	.	CASSVGQGNGYTF	TGTGCCAGCAGTGTCGGGCAGGGGAATGGCTACACCTTC
TRBV27	TRBJ2-3	.	.	CASSLWPTDTQYF	TGTGCCAGCAGTCTGTGGCCCACAGATACGCAGTATTTT
TRBV6-5	TRBJ1-1	.	TRBD1	CASRQGFGNTEAFF	TGTGCCAGCAGACAGGGGTTTGGAAACACTGAAGCTTTCTTT
TRBV13	TRBJ2-5	.	TRBD2	CASSSGLAGVQETQYF	TGTGCCAGCAGCTCTGGACTAGCGGGGGTTCAAGAGACCCAGTACTTC
TRBV5-1	TRBJ1-1	.	.	CASSLEIMNTEAFF	TGCGCCAGCAGCTTGGAAATAATGAACACTGAAGCTTTCTTT
TRBV28	TRBJ2-7	.	.	CASSSDTYEQYF	TGTGCCAGCAGTTCCGACACCTACGAGCAGTACTTC
TRBV5-1	TRBJ1-6	many	.	CASGSGDLNNSPLHF	TGCGCCAGCGGATCGGGGGACCTTAATAATTCACCCCTCCACTTT
TRBV25-1	TRBJ1-6	.	.	CASSGPGYNSPLHF	TGTGCCAGCAGTGGTCCGGGTTACAATTCACCCCTCCACTTT
TRBV6-1	TRBJ2-1	once	TRBD2	CASSEFGGTLMNEQFF	TGTGCCAGCAGTGAGTTCGGGGGGACCCTTATGAATGAGCAGTTCTTC
TRBV14	TRBJ2-1	.	.	CASSDRRIGGDEQFF	TGTGCCAGCAGCGACCGGCGTATCGGAGGCGATGAGCAGTTCTTC